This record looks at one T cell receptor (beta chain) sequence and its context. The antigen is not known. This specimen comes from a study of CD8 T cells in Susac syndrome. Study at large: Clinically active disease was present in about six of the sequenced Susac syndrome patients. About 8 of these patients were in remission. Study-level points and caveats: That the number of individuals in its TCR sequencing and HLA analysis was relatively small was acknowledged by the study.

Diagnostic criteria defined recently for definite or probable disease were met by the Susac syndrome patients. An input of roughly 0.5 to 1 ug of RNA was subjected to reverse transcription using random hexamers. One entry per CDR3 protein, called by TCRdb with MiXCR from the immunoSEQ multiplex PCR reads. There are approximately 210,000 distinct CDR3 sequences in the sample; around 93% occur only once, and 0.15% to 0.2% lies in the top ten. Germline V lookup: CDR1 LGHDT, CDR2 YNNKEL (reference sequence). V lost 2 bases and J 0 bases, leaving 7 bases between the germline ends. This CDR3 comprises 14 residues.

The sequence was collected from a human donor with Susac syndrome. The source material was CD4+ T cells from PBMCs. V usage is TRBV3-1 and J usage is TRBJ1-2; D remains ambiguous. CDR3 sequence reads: CASSQLGSNYGYTF. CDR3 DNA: TGTGCCAGCAGCCAACTGGGATCTAACTATGGCTACACCTTC.